These T cell receptor beta chains were read from a single sample in a study of blood T cell repertoires in COVID-19. Measured with immunoSEQ multiplex PCR; TCRdb has only the in-frame clones, and not every one. The table has 310,000 or so clones, 70% to 90% seen once. Specimen: peripheral blood. These receptors were collected from a man aged 18 to 30 who had recovered from COVID-19. Both conserved end residues are part of each CDR3. The D gene is left open where the match is weak. Clone size is given for some rows only: seen once, a few or many times, or a class if the clone is expanded.

CASSLGGSSYNEQFF,TGTGCCAGCAGCTTGGGCGGGAGCTCCTACAATGAGCAGTTCTTC,TRBD2,TRBJ2-1,TRBV5-4,-
CAIQGPGYEQYF,TGTGCCATACAGGGGCCAGGTTACGAGCAGTACTTC,TRBD1,TRBJ2-7,TRBV6-5,-
CASREPGQGVYEQYF,TGTGCCAGCAGAGAACCGGGACAGGGGGTTTACGAGCAGTACTTC,TRBD1,TRBJ2-7,TRBV6-1,-
CAAQDAGGSPLHF,TGTGCCGCCCAGGACGCTGGAGGTTCACCCCTCCACTTT,-,TRBJ1-6,TRBV19,-
CASSYHRDSYGYTF,TGCGCCAGCAGCTACCACCGGGACAGCTATGGCTACACCTTC,TRBD1,TRBJ1-2,TRBV5-1,-
CASSLGHSAGITDTQYF,TGCGCCAGCAGCTTGGGACATTCGGCGGGTATTACAGATACGCAGTATTTT,-,TRBJ2-3,TRBV5-1,-
CASSPSGGLSTGELFF,TGTGCCAGCAGCCCTAGCGGGGGCCTTAGCACCGGGGAGCTGTTTTTT,TRBD2,TRBJ2-2,TRBV11-2,-
CASSRTGPGSAWTDTQYF,TGTGCCAGCAGCCGAACAGGCCCCGGATCCGCGTGGACAGATACGCAGTATTTT,-,TRBJ2-3,TRBV11-2,-
CASNLPGTRAHEQYF,TGTGCCAGCAACCTACCCGGGACAAGGGCCCACGAGCAGTACTTC,-,TRBJ2-7,TRBV21-1,-
CASSELSAVNEQFF,TGTGCCAGCAGTGAACTGAGCGCCGTCAATGAGCAGTTCTTC,-,TRBJ2-1,TRBV6-1,-
CASSPSGPSHQHF,TGTGCCAGCAGCCCGAGTGGGCCATCCCACCAGCATTTT,-,TRBJ1-5,TRBV7-2,-
CASSRGARNEQFF,TGTGCCAGTAGCCGCGGTGCGAGGAATGAGCAGTTCTTC,-,TRBJ2-1,TRBV19,-
CASSPPDRNEQFF,TGTGCCAGCAGCCCTCCCGACAGGAATGAGCAGTTCTTC,-,TRBJ2-1,TRBV13,-
CASSLSDRDQPQHF,TGTGCCAGCAGCTTGTCGGACAGAGATCAGCCCCAGCATTTT,-,TRBJ1-5,TRBV5-6,-
CASSRTTGRYEQYF,TGTGCCAGCAGCCGCACGACAGGGAGATACGAGCAGTACTTC,TRBD1,TRBJ2-7,TRBV3-1/TRBV3-2,-
CASSSGYHEQYF,TGTGCCAGCAGTTCAGGGTACCACGAGCAGTACTTC,-,TRBJ2-7,TRBV7-9,-
CASSPQASGNTIYF,TGTGCCAGCAGCCCCCAAGCATCTGGAAACACCATATATTTT,-,TRBJ1-3,TRBV3-1/TRBV3-2,once
CASSIVSGVAYGYTF,TGTGCCAGTAGTATCGTGTCGGGGGTCGCCTATGGCTACACCTTC,-,TRBJ1-2,TRBV19,-
CASSQDGLLNSPLHF,TGTGCCAGCAGCCAAGACGGACTGTTGAATTCACCCCTCCACTTT,-,TRBJ1-6,TRBV3-1/TRBV3-2,-
CASSLETGHTGELFF,TGTGCCAGCAGCTTAGAGACAGGGCACACCGGGGAGCTGTTTTTT,TRBD1,TRBJ2-2,TRBV7-2,-
CSVEGGYRETQYF,TGCAGCGTTGAAGGAGGGTATCGCGAGACCCAGTACTTC,-,TRBJ2-5,TRBV29-1,once
CASSPTRTGEQYF,TGTGCCAGCAGCCCAACCCGGACGGGAGAGCAGTACTTC,-,TRBJ2-7,TRBV11-2,-
CASSYRTGGFNTEAFF,TGTGCCAGCAGTTACAGGACAGGGGGTTTTAACACTGAAGCTTTCTTT,TRBD1,TRBJ1-1,TRBV6-2/TRBV6-3,-
CASAQGTGAGYTF,TGTGCCAGCGCCCAAGGGACAGGGGCGGGCTACACCTTC,TRBD1,TRBJ1-2,TRBV5-6,-
CASSIYTTTLGTGKRDGYTF,TGTGCCAGTAGTATCTACACGACTACCCTTGGGACAGGGAAGAGAGATGGCTACACCTTC,TRBD1,TRBJ1-2,TRBV19,-
CASSNTGFEQFF,TGTGCCAGCAGTAATACAGGGTTTGAGCAGTTCTTC,-,TRBJ2-1,TRBV6-5,-
CASSLVPSGGAMEKYF,TGTGCCAGCAGCTTAGTCCCTAGCGGGGGGGCGATGGAAAAGTATTTT,TRBD2,TRBJ2-3,TRBV7-2,-
CASSYGAGGPGEQYF,TGTGCCAGCAGTTACGGAGCGGGGGGGCCTGGCGAGCAGTACTTC,TRBD2,TRBJ2-7,TRBV6-5,-
CASSLAQGPNSPLHF,TGTGCCAGCAGCCTCGCCCAGGGCCCTAATTCACCCCTCCACTTT,-,TRBJ1-6,TRBV5-5,-
CAWSNEGQGSTDTQYF,TGTGCCTGGAGTAACGAAGGACAGGGAAGCACAGATACGCAGTATTTT,TRBD1,TRBJ2-3,TRBV30,-
CASRDDGTSLEADTQYF,TGTGCCAGCAGGGATGATGGTACTAGCTTAGAGGCAGATACGCAGTATTTT,-,TRBJ2-3,TRBV5-4,-
CASSLNTEAFF,TGTGCCAGCAGCCTCAACACTGAAGCTTTCTTT,-,TRBJ1-1,TRBV11-2,-
CASGTAYNEQFF,TGTGCCAGTGGGACAGCTTACAATGAGCAGTTCTTC,TRBD1,TRBJ2-1,TRBV2,-
CASAGTAHNEQFF,TGCGCCAGCGCAGGGACAGCTCACAATGAGCAGTTCTTC,TRBD1,TRBJ2-1,TRBV10-2,many
CASSLGGNTGELFF,TGCGCCAGCAGCTTGGGAGGGAACACCGGGGAGCTGTTTTTT,-,TRBJ2-2,TRBV5-1,few
CATTVPWAGNPYEQYF,TGTGCCACTACCGTACCATGGGCGGGAAACCCCTACGAGCAGTACTTC,-,TRBJ2-7,TRBV24-1,-
CASSKTSFNEQFF,TGTGCCAGCAGTAAGACTAGTTTCAATGAGCAGTTCTTC,-,TRBJ2-1,TRBV27,-
CASSRGLAGDEQFF,TGTGCCAGTAGTAGGGGACTAGCGGGTGATGAGCAGTTCTTC,TRBD2,TRBJ2-1,TRBV19,-
CASSDSRYNSPLHF,TGTGCCAGCAGTGATTCCAGGTATAATTCACCCCTCCACTTT,-,TRBJ1-6,TRBV6-1,few
CASRPDRVYNSPLHF,TGTGCCAGCAGGCCGGACAGGGTCTATAATTCACCCCTCCACTTT,TRBD1,TRBJ1-6,TRBV6-5,-
CASSRNRGQTEAFF,TGTGCCAGCAGCCGAAACAGGGGGCAGACTGAAGCTTTCTTT,TRBD1,TRBJ1-1,TRBV11-2,-
CASSFGEQGSYEQYF,TGCGCCAGCAGCTTCGGGGAACAGGGGAGCTACGAGCAGTACTTC,TRBD1,TRBJ2-7,TRBV5-1,-
CATSPAGEGTDTQYF,TGTGCCACCAGCCCAGCGGGAGAGGGAACAGATACGCAGTATTTT,TRBD2,TRBJ2-3,TRBV24-1,-